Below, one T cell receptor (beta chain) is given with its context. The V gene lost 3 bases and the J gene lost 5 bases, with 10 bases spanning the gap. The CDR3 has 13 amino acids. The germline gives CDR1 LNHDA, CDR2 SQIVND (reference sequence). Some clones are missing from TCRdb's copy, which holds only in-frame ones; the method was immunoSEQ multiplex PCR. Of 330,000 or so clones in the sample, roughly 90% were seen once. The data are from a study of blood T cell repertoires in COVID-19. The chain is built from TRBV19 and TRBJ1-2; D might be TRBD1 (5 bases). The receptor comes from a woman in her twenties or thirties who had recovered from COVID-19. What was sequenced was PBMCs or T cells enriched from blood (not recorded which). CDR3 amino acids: CASSIRPGYGYTF. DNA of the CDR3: TGTGCCAGTAGTATTCGTCCAGGGTATGGCTACACCTTC.